These 26 T cell receptor beta chains were all obtained from the same sample, sequenced in a study of Graves' ophthalmopathy and Graves' hyperthyroidism. Using RNA transcripts, the TCR beta CDR3 regions were amplified. An initial RT-PCR round employing HTBI primers preceded a second-round multiplex PCR. One entry per CDR3 protein results from TCRdb running MiXCR on the multiplex PCR reads. The sample holds 150,000 to 200,000 distinct CDR3 sequences, approximately 40% seen once. The sequencing sample was made of peripheral blood. These TCRs come from a young man with Graves' ophthalmopathy.

This clonotype was detected ten times or more. This chain uses TRBV12-3 or TRBV12-4 with TRBJ2-7, with D possibly being TRBD2 (6 bases). Trimming pared 6 bases from V and 7 bases from J, leaving 16 bases between. The CDR3 has 13 residues. The CDR3 here is CASSRGNPGEQYF. The CDR3 DNA reads TGTGCCAGCAGCCGGGGGAACCCCGGTGAGCAGTACTTC.

This clonotype was observed many times. V and J are TRBV7-9 and TRBJ1-2, with unresolved D. CDR1 is SEHNR and CDR2 is FQNEAQ in the germline V gene (reference sequence). CDR3 length: 15 amino acids. V was clipped by 2 bases and J by 2 bases, with 12 bases between them. For the CDR3, the DNA is TGTGCCAGCAGCTTATATCCCCTATCGAACTATGGCTACACCTTC. This gives the protein CASSLYPLSNYGYTF.

With respect to this clonotype: The junction and the germline gene differ at one end; a read error may be behind it. The chain couples TRBV12-3 or TRBV12-4 to TRBJ2-7; tentative D call: TRBD1 (6 bases). This CDR3 has 12 amino acids. The chain's CDR3 is CASSPLDRPLFF. The CDR3 DNA sequence: TGTGCCAGCAGCCCCTTGGACAGACCCCTCTTCTTC.

This clonotype was seen at least ten times. This chain uses TRBV30 with TRBJ2-7; 11 bases agree with TRBD1. The junction had 5 bases not matched to a gene; V was cut back by 0 bases and J by 4 bases. The CDR3 loop spans 15 amino acids. From germline, CDR1 is GTSNPN and CDR2 SVGIG (reference sequence). The CDR3 DNA reads TGTGCCTGGAGTGTACCGCGGGACAGGGGGTACGAGCAGTACTTC. This codes for CAWSVPRDRGYEQYF.

This clonotype occurred once. V is TRBV11-1 and J is TRBJ2-5, with TRBD1 matching over 11 bases. This CDR3 comprises 18 residues. Per germline, CDR1 SGHAT and CDR2 FQDESV (reference sequence). V lost 5 bases and J lost 3; bases outside the gene matches: 14. The chain's CDR3 is CASSGTSGQGAVEETQYF. The CDR3, as DNA: TGTGCCAGCAGCGGAACGAGTGGACAGGGGGCCGTTGAAGAGACCCAGTACTTC.

V is TRBV11-2 and J is TRBJ2-5; 11 bases map to TRBD2. The CDR3 runs 17 residues. Germline V lookup: CDR1 SGHAT, CDR2 FQNNGV. Unmatched junction bases numbered 11, after V lost 4 bases and J lost 4 bases. The CDR3 DNA follows: TGTGCCAGCAGCTCAATAGGCCTCGGACTAGCGGGAGAGACCCAGTACTTC. It is translated as CASSSIGLGLAGETQYF.

The chain uses TRBV12-3 or TRBV12-4 and TRBJ1-1; D unclear. V dropped 6 bases and J dropped 1 base, with 12 bases sitting between them. The CDR3 is 14 residues long. The CDR3 region is CASRGGLRNTEAFF. The CDR3 coding sequence is TGTGCCAGCAGGGGTGGCCTTCGGAACACTGAAGCTTTCTTT.

The CDR3 region is CASSVAAANQYEQYF. CDR3 sequence (DNA): TGTGCCAGCAGTGTCGCAGCGGCGAACCAGTACGAGCAGTACTTC. The genes are TRBV2 and TRBJ2-7; TRBD2 is a possible D gene (5 bases). Germline CDR1 is SNHLY and CDR2 is FYNNEI. V lost 4 bases and J 4 bases, leaving 17 bases between the germline ends. CDR3 length: 15 amino acids.

This clonotype was counted ten times or more. V gene TRBV12-3 or TRBV12-4 combines with J gene TRBJ1-5; D remains ambiguous. This CDR3 has 14 residues. V dropped 10 bases and J dropped 0 bases, with 13 bases sitting between them. DNA of the CDR3: TGTGCCACCTCCTTGGACGGTAGCAATCAGCCCCAGCATTTT. Translating it yields CATSLDGSNQPQHF.

The J gene is TRBJ1-5, the V gene TRBV28; 8 positions match TRBD1. The CDR3 consists of 14 residues. In germline, CDR1 is MDHEN, CDR2 SYDVKM. The junction had 6 bases not matched to a gene; V was cut back by 8 bases and J by 3 bases. CDR3 in DNA: TGTGCCAGCCAGAGGGACAGGATCAATCAGCCCCAGCATTTT. Translation: CASQRDRINQPQHF.

This clonotype has ten or more counts. V and J are TRBV27 and TRBJ1-2; D is undetermined. The CDR3 has 13 residues. Trimming shortened V by 4 bases and J by 6 bases, and 12 bases separated the two germline ends. Germline CDR1 MNHEY, CDR2 SMNVEV (reference sequence). The CDR3 nucleotides are TGTGCCAGCAGTTCGGATTCCTATCATGGCTACACCTTC. Its translation: CASSSDSYHGYTF.

Regarding this clonotype: The junction departs from the called germline gene at one end, perhaps through a read error. The rearrangement uses TRBV6-1 and TRBJ1-1; D ambiguous. CDR1 and CDR2 (germline): MNHNS, SASEGT. CDR3 length equals 17 residues. In DNA form, the CDR3 reads TGTGCCAGCAGTGAACGGTTGGGGAGCAGCATGAACACTGAAGCTCTCTTT. Protein sequence: CASSERLGSSMNTEALF.

In its sample, this clonotype was seen many times. The CDR3 DNA reads TGTGCCAGCAGTCTTCCGACAGGGTGGTGGACCGGGGAGCTGTTTTTT. Amino acid sequence: CASSLPTGWWTGELFF. The chain combines TRBV6-2 or TRBV6-3 with TRBJ2-2; 7 positions agree with TRBD1. The germline V gene encodes CDR1 MNHEY and CDR2 SVGEGT. The CDR3 is 16 residues long. The trim removed 5 bases at V and 5 bases at J, leaving 11 bases unmatched.

This clonotype showed up many times. The chain couples TRBV11-2 to TRBJ2-7; D is unresolved. The germline V gene has CDR1 SGHAT and CDR2 FQNNGV. The CDR3 loop spans 14 amino acids. V lost 4 bases, J lost 2 bases, and 12 bases lay in between. The CDR3 protein is CASSSVGSPYEQYF. In DNA form, the CDR3 reads TGTGCCAGCAGCTCCGTTGGGTCACCCTACGAGCAGTACTTC.

V is TRBV15 and J is TRBJ1-1, with a possible D match to TRBD1 (6 bases). This CDR3 comprises 15 residues. Trimming stripped 0 bases from V and 10 bases from J, with 18 bases between. CDR1 and CDR2 (germline): LNHNV, YYDKDF (reference sequence). CDR3 sequence reads: CATSREYREGPRAFF. CDR3 DNA sequence: TGTGCCACCAGCAGAGAGTACAGGGAAGGTCCCAGAGCTTTCTTT.

This chain uses TRBV20-1 with TRBJ1-5, with D possibly being TRBD1 (6 bases). Germline V lookup: CDR1 DFQATT, CDR2 SNEGSKA (reference sequence). This CDR3 has 17 residues. V lost 1 base and J 6 bases, leaving 22 bases between the germline ends. The CDR3 region is CSARVISPDQGRQPQHF. CDR3 DNA sequence: TGCAGTGCTAGAGTGATCTCGCCGGATCAGGGGCGTCAGCCCCAGCATTTT.

The chain combines TRBV7-2 with TRBJ2-7; TRBD1 might be the D (5 bases). CDR3 length: 14 residues. Germline lookup yields CDR1 SGHTA and CDR2 FQGNSA. Trimming removed 1 base at V and 4 bases at J, with 11 bases between. CDR3 coding DNA: TGTGCCAGCAGCTTAGACAGGAGTAATTACGAGCAGTACTTC. This translates into CASSLDRSNYEQYF.

Many counts were recorded for this clonotype. This chain joins TRBV24-1 and TRBJ1-1; D unclear. The CDR3 extends over 13 amino acids. Trimming took 4 bases from V and 2 from J, leaving 7 bases between them. Germline values: CDR1 KGHDR, CDR2 SFDVKD. The CDR3 DNA follows: TGTGCCACCAGTGAGCGGGCTAACACTGAAGCTTTCTTT. Its translation: CATSERANTEAFF.

Only one count was recorded for this clonotype. The chain uses TRBV12-3 or TRBV12-4 and TRBJ1-2, with D uncertain. Trimming took off 7 bases at V and 8 bases at J, with 14 bases between the two ends. The CDR3 has 12 residues. DNA of the CDR3: TGTGCCAGCATCGGTTTATCCCCCGGCTACACCTTC. Translation gives CASIGLSPGYTF.

The chain has TRBV25-1 and TRBJ2-7; D is perhaps TRBD2 (6 bases). Trimming removed 3 bases from V and 5 bases from J, with 11 bases in between. Germline-derived CDR1 and CDR2 are MGHDK and SYGVNS. CDR3 size: 13 residues. The CDR3 loop is CASSEFGGNEQYF. The CDR3 bases are TGTGCCAGCAGTGAGTTCGGGGGAAACGAGCAGTACTTC.

This clonotype showed up many times. V usage is TRBV27 and J usage is TRBJ1-2; maybe TRBD1 (6 bases). This CDR3 has 13 residues. Trimming pared 6 bases from V and 3 bases from J, leaving 11 bases between. Germline lookup yields CDR1 MNHEY and CDR2 SMNVEV (reference sequence). In DNA, the CDR3 is TGTGCCAGCAGCGACGGGGGCGACTATGGCTACACCTTC. Amino acid sequence: CASSDGGDYGYTF.

This clonotype was counted at least ten times. The chain carries TRBV6-2 or TRBV6-3 and TRBJ1-1; a weak D match, TRBD1 (5 bases). Trimming shortened V by 3 bases and J by 2 bases, and 16 bases separated the two germline ends. The germline V gene has CDR1 MNHEY and CDR2 SVGEGT. The CDR3 is 16 amino acids. The CDR3 nucleotides read TGTGCCAGCAGTTATAATTTCGGGGGAGGAAACACTGAAGCTTTCTTT. Its protein product is CASSYNFGGGNTEAFF.

This clonotype was recorded many times. The chain carries TRBV12-3 or TRBV12-4 and TRBJ2-7; D possibly corresponds to TRBD2 (6 bases). The CDR3 is made up of 13 amino acids. Trimming removed 9 bases from V and 3 bases from J, with 15 bases in between. The CDR3, as DNA: TGTGCCAGTTCTGAGACTAGTATCTACGAGCAGTACTTC. This translates into CASSETSIYEQYF.

This clonotype was counted many times. The genes are TRBV7-8 and TRBJ1-5; TRBD1 agrees at 7 bases. The CDR3 consists of 14 residues. The trim removed 5 bases at V and 7 bases at J, leaving 8 bases unmatched. Germline V gives CDR1 SGHVS, CDR2 FQNEAQ. CDR3 nucleotide sequence: TGTGCCAGCAGCCTCCGGGACAGTGGACAGCCCCAGCATTTT. Protein product: CASSLRDSGQPQHF. Combining the CDR3 with reference TRBV7-8 and TRBJ1-5 gives the whole variable domain GAGVSQSPRYKVAKRGQDVALRCDPISGHVSLFWYQQALGQGPEFLTYFQNEAQLDKSGLPSDRFFAERPEGSVSTLKIQRTQQEDSAVYLCASSLRDSGQPQHFGDGTRLSIL.

There are many counts of this clonotype. The genes are TRBV4-3 and TRBJ2-7; tentatively, D is TRBD1 (5 bases). CDR3 size: 18 residues. Germline V gene data show CDR1 as LGHNA and CDR2 as YSLEER. Trimming pared 3 bases from V and 2 bases from J, leaving 23 bases between. The CDR3 sequence: CASSQRAVSGFIPYEQYF. The CDR3 DNA follows: TGCGCCAGCAGCCAGAGAGCCGTATCAGGGTTTATCCCCTACGAGCAGTACTTC.

The V call is TRBV15, the J call TRBJ2-7, with D possibly TRBD1 on 6 matching bases. Looked up from germline, CDR1 is LNHNV and CDR2 is YYDKDF (reference sequence). V lost 5 bases to trimming and J lost 4 bases, with 21 bases between them. The CDR3 is 16 amino acids. CDR3 sequence: CATSFPGHSDRYEQYF. In DNA form, the CDR3 reads TGTGCCACCAGCTTTCCGGGACATTCGGACCGATACGAGCAGTACTTC.